This is a list of T cell receptor beta chains from one sample in a study of T cell responses to AZD1222 COVID-19 vaccine. Sequencing was performed with immunoSEQ multiplex PCR; in TCRdb, only in-frame clones are kept and a portion is missing. The sample shows about 100,000 clones, about 87% of them seen only once. The sample consisted of peripheral blood, taken on day 0 of MenACWY control vaccination. The receptors derive from an adult in good health. CDR3s include the opening cysteine and the closing phenylalanine or tryptophan. A D gene is named only where the DNA matches it firmly.

V	J	D	CDR3
TRBV28	TRBJ1-4	.	CASSPGGGLGEKLFF
TRBV19	TRBJ1-5	.	CASTPVGGAYGNQPQHF
TRBV10-3	TRBJ2-7	.	CAISEPGQGGREQYF
TRBV3-1/TRBV3-2	TRBJ2-7	.	CASSQGATGEQYF
TRBV3-1/TRBV3-2	TRBJ1-6	.	CASSPSTHGGSPLHF
TRBV25-1	TRBJ2-6	.	CASSELAGYSGANVLTF
TRBV28	TRBJ1-6	TRBD1	CASRPQGVRNSPLHF
TRBV6-5	TRBJ2-2	TRBD1	CASSPQGASVGELFF
TRBV30	TRBJ1-3	.	CAWTRRGVYGNTIYF
TRBV7-3	TRBJ2-3	TRBD1	CASSKTGQGTDTQYF
TRBV2	TRBJ1-4	.	CASSGVGDRTEKLFF
TRBV6-2/TRBV6-3	TRBJ1-5	.	CASSVGRRFNSNQPQHF
TRBV28	TRBJ2-7	.	CASSSFYEQYF
TRBV28	TRBJ1-4	.	CASSSTSGVFNEKLFF
TRBV19	TRBJ1-5	.	CASSIEGNQPQHF
TRBV9	TRBJ1-4	.	CASSVGTLANEKLFF
TRBV6-5	TRBJ1-1	.	CASSYSGFSKAFF
TRBV28	TRBJ1-1	.	CASSLYTEAFF
TRBV3-1/TRBV3-2	TRBJ1-1	.	CASSQEGRGNTEAFF
TRBV18	TRBJ1-1	.	CASSPGRVMNTEAFF
TRBV10-3	TRBJ1-3	TRBD1	CAISEPGQGNTIYF
TRBV7-9	TRBJ1-6	.	CASGWGSDNSPLHF
TRBV7-2	TRBJ2-1	TRBD2	CASSLEGVAGAGNEQFF